The clone carrying this T cell receptor (beta chain) turned up a few times. Genomic DNA per cell subset filled all wells of several immunoSEQ plates. Measured with immunoSEQ multiplex PCR; TCRdb has only the in-frame clones, and not every one. The repertoire includes 750,000 to 1,000,000 clones, 90% to 95% of them detected once, and approximately 25% sits in the top ten. This CDR3 spans 15 amino acids. Germline V CDR1 and CDR2: SQVTM, ANQGSEA. Losses at the gene ends were 2 bases for V and 6 bases for J; bases not matched to a gene: 11. The data were taken from a study of shared clonotypes between healthy human individuals. CD45RO-negative CD8 cells positively selected for CCR7 made up the naive population, which excluded terminally differentiated effector memory CD45RA+ cells.

Sequencing was performed on naive CD8+ T cells sorted from blood. The TCR was taken from a man in his thirties or forties in good health. The gene calls are TRBV29-1 and TRBJ1-2, with TRBD1 identical over 8 bases. This chain's CDR3 is CSVEHDRTGRDGYTF. The CDR3 nucleotides read TGCAGCGTTGAACACGACCGGACAGGGAGGGATGGCTACACCTTC.